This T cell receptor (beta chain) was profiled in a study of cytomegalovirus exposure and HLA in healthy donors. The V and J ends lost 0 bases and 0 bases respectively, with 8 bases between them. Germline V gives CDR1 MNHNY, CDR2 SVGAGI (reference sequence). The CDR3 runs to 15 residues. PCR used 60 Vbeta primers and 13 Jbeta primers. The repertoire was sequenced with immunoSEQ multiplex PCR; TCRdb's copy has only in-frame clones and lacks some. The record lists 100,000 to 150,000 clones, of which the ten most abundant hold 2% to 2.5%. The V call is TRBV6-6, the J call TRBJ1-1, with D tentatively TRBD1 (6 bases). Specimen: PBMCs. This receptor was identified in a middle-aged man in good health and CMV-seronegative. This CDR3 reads CASSYSAGVNTEAFF. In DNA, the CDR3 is TGTGCCAGCAGTTACTCGGCAGGGGTGAACACTGAAGCTTTCTTT.